The T cell receptor (beta chain) under discussion was sequenced for a study of T-cell memory formation after mild COVID-19. TCRdb re-called the 5' RACE reads with MiXCR, one entry per CDR3 protein. The top ten hold 21% of the sample, which has some 310,000 distinct CDR3 sequences, 20% to 25% seen once. Trimming removed 0 bases from V and 3 bases from J; junction bases left unmatched: 5. Germline loops: CDR1 SGHVS, CDR2 FNYEAQ. The CDR3 spans 16 residues. The sequenced sample consisted of PBMCs or a T cell subset sorted from them (not recorded which). The chain carries TRBV7-6 and TRBJ1-2; 9 positions match TRBD1. The receptor's source is a man younger than 35 who had mild COVID-19 (a few samples of this study predate the infection). Cell type and time point are not known. DNA for the CDR3: TGTGCCAGCAGCTTAGCTTCGGGACAGGGTTACTATGGCTACACCTTC. Protein: CASSLASGQGYYGYTF. The full variable domain, its missing parts supplied by reference TRBV7-6 and TRBJ1-2, is GAGVSQSPRYKVTKRGQDVALRCDPISGHVSLYWYRQALGQGPEFLTYFNYEAQQDKSGLPNDRFSAERPEGSISTLTIQRTEQRDSAMYRCASSLASGQGYYGYTFGSGTRLTVV.